These 2 T cell receptor beta chains came from one sample sequenced in a study of T cell repertoires in cytomegalovirus infection. Which antigens these TCRs recognize remains unknown. TCRdb re-called the reads through MiXCR, storing one row per CDR3 protein. The sample yields some 500,000 distinct CDR3 sequences, 25% to 35% seen once. This specimen consisted of cultured PBMCs, obtained from culture after CMV antigen stimulation. These receptors originate from a human donor in good health (CMV status not recorded). Some clones in this sample may be carry-over from other donors' samples.

This CDR3 reads CSASSASAHYNEQFF. For the CDR3, the DNA is TGCAGTGCTTCTAGCGCTAGCGCCCACTACAATGAGCAGTTCTTC. The chain has TRBV20-1 and TRBJ2-1, with TRBD2 as a possible D gene (6 bases). The V end lost 5 bases, the J end lost 3 bases, and 17 bases lay between the germline ends. The CDR3 length is 15 residues. Germline V CDR1 and CDR2: DFQATT, SNEGSKA (reference sequence).

The chain carries TRBV19 and TRBJ1-1, with a possible D match to TRBD1 (5 bases). Per germline, CDR1 LNHDA and CDR2 SQIVND (reference sequence). V was trimmed by 0 bases and J by 4 bases, leaving 12 bases between them. This CDR3 is built from 15 residues. The CDR3 nucleotides read TGTGCCAGTAGTATAGAAATTGCGGGGGGCACTGAAGCTTTCTTT. Translation: CASSIEIAGGTEAFF.